These 3 T cell receptor beta chains originate from one sample sequenced in a study of shared clonotypes between healthy human individuals (dated by TCRdb to about 2020). Receptors were amplified or captured by the immunoSEQ multiplex PCR assay. TCRdb limited this immuneACCESS table to in-frame rearrangements with V and J called. A share of clones is missing; checked studies link under half to unresolved V genes, and the rest is unexplained. The sample table holds 400,000 or so clones, of which about 96% were seen once. The ten top clones hold about 0.34% of the sample. The sequenced sample was memory CD8+ T cells sorted from blood. The label giving this sample's cell subset or site can be read as: CD45RO+ cells pooled with CCR7-negative TemRA cells. The receptors shown here come from a man aged 25-45 years in good health.

The sample holds one count of this clone. The rearrangement uses TRBV7-9 and TRBJ1-2, with 12 positions matching TRBD1. With V trimmed by 4 bases and J by 7 bases, 16 bases remained unmatched. Germline CDR1 SEHNR, CDR2 FQNEAQ (reference sequence). This CDR3 region has 18 residues. The CDR3 sequence is CASSSFRGPGTGGGGYTF. As DNA, the CDR3 is TGTGCCAGCAGCTCCTTTAGGGGGCCCGGGACAGGGGGCGGTGGCTACACCTTC.

This clone was seen only once. V and J are TRBV30 and TRBJ2-5; TRBD2 matches at 8 bases. Germline values: CDR1 GTSNPN, CDR2 SVGIG (reference sequence). The CDR3 sequence is 15 residues long. With V trimmed by 0 bases and J by 7 bases, 10 bases remained unmatched. The CDR3 DNA reads TGTGCCTGGAGTGTAATCGGGAGGGTAATCGGGACCCAGTACTTC. This gives the protein CAWSVIGRVIGTQYF.

The gene calls are TRBV7-8 and TRBJ1-2; TRBD1 agrees at 11 bases. Looked up from germline, CDR1 is SGHVS and CDR2 is FQNEAQ. The CDR3 is 15 residues long. V lost 5 bases and J lost 5; bases outside the gene matches: 7. The chain's CDR3 is CASSGGTGGRYGYTF. The CDR3 bases are TGTGCCAGCAGCGGGGGGACAGGGGGTAGATATGGCTACACCTTC.